The next 16 T cell receptor beta chains were all read from a single sample in a study of T-cell reconstitution after alpha-beta-depleted transplantation in children. The TCRbeta library incorporated unique molecular identifiers. TCRdb independently ran MiXCR on the PCR reads; one entry per CDR3 protein. The table has about 200,000 distinct CDR3 sequences, 6.3% seen once. The source material was PBMCs, sampled before TCRalphabeta/CD19-depleted stem cell transplant. The receptors come from a girl less than two years old with combined immunodeficiency, due to receive a stem cell transplant.

This clonotype has a count of ten or more. The chain uses TRBV29-1 and TRBJ2-7, with TRBD2 matching 12 bases. This CDR3 spans 14 amino acids. V gave up 1 base and J gave up 2 bases; unmatched junction bases: 0. Germline V lookup: CDR1 SQVTM, CDR2 ANQGSEA. The CDR3 DNA follows: TGCAGCGTTGAAGGACTAGCGGGGGCCTACGAGCAGTACTTC. Residues: CSVEGLAGAYEQYF.

This clonotype was observed at least ten times. This chain links TRBV29-1 with TRBJ2-1; D unclear. Germline CDR1 and CDR2: SQVTM and ANQGSEA. The CDR3 contains 9 residues. V was cut by 5 bases and J by 6 bases, with 2 bases left in between. This CDR3 reads CSVPNEQFF. The CDR3 DNA reads TGCAGCGTTCCCAATGAGCAGTTCTTC.

At least ten counts were recorded for this clonotype. V gene TRBV24-1 combines with J gene TRBJ2-5; the match to TRBD1 covers 8 bases. V dropped 8 bases and J dropped 4; count of bases not matched to a gene: 11. Germline CDR1 is KGHDR and CDR2 is SFDVKD. This CDR3 is 15 amino acids long. This CDR3 reads CATMDNQGARETQYF. Written as DNA, the CDR3 is TGTGCCACCATGGATAATCAGGGGGCTCGAGAGACCCAGTACTTC.

The chain employs TRBV5-5 and TRBJ1-6, with D hard to call. The V end was cut by 2 bases, the J end by 5 bases, with 8 bases between. Germline assignment: CDR1 SGHKS and CDR2 YYEKEE (reference sequence). CDR3 size: 14 residues. CDR3: CASSFLDDNSPLHF. The DNA of the CDR3 is TGTGCCAGCAGCTTTCTGGATGATAATTCACCCCTCCACTTT.

The chain combines TRBV12-3 or TRBV12-4 with TRBJ2-4; 7 nucleotides align to TRBD2. Germline trimming cut 2 bases from V and 0 bases from J; bases unmatched to any gene: 16. The CDR3 is 20 amino acids. The CDR3 reads CASSLLGGEGYDLAKNIQYF. DNA of the CDR3: TGTGCCAGCAGTTTATTGGGTGGGGAGGGTTACGACCTAGCCAAAAACATTCAGTACTTC.

This clonotype occurred many times. This chain connects TRBV12-3 or TRBV12-4 to TRBJ2-3; 13 bases line up with TRBD2. The CDR3 is 16 amino acids. Losses at the gene ends were 6 bases for V and 1 base for J; bases not matched to a gene: 4. The CDR3 sequence is CASSGLAGVGTDTQYF. In DNA, the CDR3 is TGTGCCAGCAGCGGACTAGCGGGAGTGGGCACAGATACGCAGTATTTT.

This clonotype was counted at least ten times. The CDR3 bases are TGTGCCAGCAGCTTATCGGATGAAAAACTGTTTTTT. This encodes CASSLSDEKLFF. The rearrangement links TRBV7-6 to TRBJ1-4; D gene uncertain. The germline V and J ends were trimmed by 2 bases and 6 bases, with 4 bases remaining between them. This CDR3 region has 12 residues. In germline, CDR1 is SGHVS, CDR2 FNYEAQ.

This clonotype has at least ten counts. The chain recombines TRBV29-1 with TRBJ1-1; maybe TRBD1 (6 bases). The CDR3 length is 13 residues. Germline values: CDR1 SQVTM, CDR2 ANQGSEA. Trimming pared 4 bases from V and 6 bases from J, leaving 15 bases between. This CDR3 is CSVAYYRVPEAFF. The CDR3, as DNA: TGCAGCGTTGCCTATTACAGGGTGCCTGAAGCTTTCTTT.

This clonotype was counted at least ten times. V and J are TRBV15 and TRBJ2-2; TRBD1 or TRBD2 may be the D gene (6 bases each). V was shortened by 5 bases and J by 2 bases, with 15 bases between the two germline ends. Germline V gene sequence: CDR1 LNHNV, CDR2 YYDKDF (reference sequence). The CDR3 is 16 amino acids. In nucleotides, the CDR3 is TGTGCCACCAGCCCTGAGGGGGGCTTTAACACCGGGGAGCTGTTTTTT. It encodes CATSPEGGFNTGELFF. Based on the CDR3 plus reference TRBV15 and TRBJ2-2, the full variable domain is DAMVIQNPRYQVTQFGKPVTLSCSQTLNHNVMYWYQQKSSQAPKLLFHYYDKDFNNEADTPDNFQSRRPNTSFCFLDIRSPGLGDTAMYLCATSPEGGFNTGELFFGEGSRLTVL.

This clonotype has just a few counts. This rearrangement joins TRBV12-3 or TRBV12-4 to TRBJ2-1, with D possibly TRBD2 on 5 matching bases. The CDR3 is 13 amino acids. The V end lost 6 bases, the J end lost 8 bases, and 14 bases lay between the germline ends. CDR3 sequence reads: CASSPSVGDEQFF. In DNA, the CDR3 is TGTGCCAGCAGCCCCTCGGTCGGGGATGAGCAGTTCTTC.

This clonotype came up many times. This rearrangement joins TRBV12-3 or TRBV12-4 to TRBJ1-5; 11 nucleotides agree with TRBD1. V shed 6 bases and J 4 bases; nucleotides not matched to a gene: 11. This CDR3 spans 17 amino acids. This CDR3 is CASRLDRGLPLNQPQHF. The CDR3 DNA sequence: TGTGCCAGCAGGTTGGACAGGGGGCTGCCGCTAAATCAGCCCCAGCATTTT.

This clonotype was counted ten times or more. The V call is TRBV20-1, the J call TRBJ2-1; 9 nucleotides line up with TRBD2. The germline CDR1 and CDR2 sequences are DFQATT and SNEGSKA (reference sequence). The CDR3 totals 15 residues. V trimming: 1 base; J trimming: 5 bases; junction bases outside the gene matches: 6. The CDR3 reads CSARGAGGRDNEQFF. DNA of the CDR3: TGCAGTGCTAGAGGCGCGGGCGGGAGGGACAATGAGCAGTTCTTC.

With respect to this clonotype: A much bigger clone sits one base away, suggesting this may be a read error. The chain combines TRBV7-9 with TRBJ2-7; D may be TRBD2 (6 bases). The germline V gene encodes CDR1 SEHNR and CDR2 FQNEAQ (reference sequence). The CDR3 runs to 14 residues. DNA for the CDR3: TGTTCCAGCAGCTTAGTACGGGAGTACGACGAGCAGTACTTC. Translated: CSSSLVREYDEQYF.

The chain combines TRBV4-1 with TRBJ2-2; D unresolved. CDR3 size: 11 residues. Germline V CDR1 and CDR2: MGHRA, YSYEKL. The V end lost 2 bases, the J end lost 10 bases, and 5 bases lay between the germline ends. CDR3 residues: CASSQSLELFF. CDR3 sequence (DNA): TGCGCCAGCAGCCAATCTCTGGAGCTGTTTTTT.

This clonotype has a count of ten or more. J is TRBJ2-1 and V is TRBV2, with D hard to call. Per the germline V gene, CDR1 is SNHLY and CDR2 is FYNNEI. Trimming stripped 5 bases from V and 7 bases from J, with 18 bases between. The CDR3 loop spans 15 amino acids. The CDR3: CASSFGRQAFNEQFF. CDR3 sequence (DNA): TGTGCCAGCAGTTTTGGACGGCAGGCCTTTAATGAGCAGTTCTTC.

Ten or more counts support this clonotype. This chain links TRBV28 with TRBJ2-5; 11 bases are a match to TRBD2. This CDR3 comprises 15 residues. The J segment lost 3 bases and the V segment lost 2 bases, leaving 2 bases of the junction unmatched. The germline V gene encodes CDR1 MDHEN and CDR2 SYDVKM. The CDR3 DNA follows: TGTGCCAGCAGTTTAGTAGCGGGAGGGAAAGAGACCCAGTACTTC. This translates into CASSLVAGGKETQYF.